This TCR beta chain was captured by sequencing in a study of blood T cell repertoires in COVID-19. Across the whole study: The cDNA or gDNA used as material had been derived from T cells, B-cell-depleted T cells, or PBMCs.

The assay was immunoSEQ multiplex PCR, and TCRdb's table has in-frame clones only and misses some. The sample holds about 480,000 clones, 88% seen once. The study recruited people aged about 18 to 90 years across approximately 23 US areas. Cohort 3 recovery required two negative PCRs, clearance, or symptom resolution. The sequenced material came from PBMCs or T cells enriched from blood (not recorded which). The receptor comes from a woman in her forties who had recovered from COVID-19.

The CDR3 loop is CASSLRERDEQYF. DNA for the CDR3: TGTGCCAGCAGCTTAAGGGAGCGGGACGAGCAGTACTTC. The chain joins TRBV11-3 to TRBJ2-7, with D possibly TRBD2 on 6 matching bases. Germline CDR1 reads SGHNT; CDR2 reads YENEEA. V shed 2 bases and J shed 5 bases, with 10 bases lying between them. This CDR3 spans 13 amino acids.